This passage covers 12 T cell receptor beta chains from one sample sequenced in a study of blood T cell repertoires in COVID-19. TCRdb's table, derived via immunoSEQ multiplex PCR, lists solely in-frame clones and lacks some. The sample carries nearly 350,000 clones, roughly 90% recorded once. The sequenced sample consisted of PBMCs or T cells enriched from blood (not recorded which). These receptor sequences come from a woman younger than 45 who had recovered from COVID-19.

The chain combines TRBV19 with TRBJ1-1; D gene uncertain. The CDR3 covers 12 residues. V was cut by 5 bases and J by 7 bases, with 11 bases left in between. Germline V CDR1 and CDR2: LNHDA, SQIVND (reference sequence). Written as DNA, the CDR3 is TGTGCCAGTAGTGAGGTAGTGGGTGAAGCTTTCTTT. It translates to CASSEVVGEAFF. Based on the CDR3 plus reference TRBV19 and TRBJ1-1, the full variable domain is DGGITQSPKYLFRKEGQNVTLSCEQNLNHDAMYWYRQDPGQGLRLIYYSQIVNDFQKGDIAEGYSVSREKKESFPLTVTSAQKNPTAFYLCASSEVVGEAFFGQGTRLTVV.

The J gene is TRBJ1-5, the V gene TRBV19; D remains unclear. The V end was cut by 7 bases, the J end by 6 bases, with 10 bases between. The CDR3 is 12 amino acids. Per the germline V gene, CDR1 is LNHDA and CDR2 is SQIVND (reference sequence). CDR3 nucleotides: TGTGCCAGTAAGGCGGGGAGTCAGCCCCAGCATTTT. It yields the protein CASKAGSQPQHF.

This chain joins TRBV11-2 and TRBJ2-7, with D hard to call. Trimming took 1 base from V and 0 from J, leaving 13 bases between them. The CDR3 has 16 amino acids. CDR1 and CDR2 from the germline V gene are SGHAT and FQNNGV. The CDR3 region is CASSLASIYISYEQYF. The CDR3 nucleotides are TGTGCCAGCAGCTTAGCTTCGATATACATCTCCTACGAGCAGTACTTC.

The chain is built from TRBV5-6 and TRBJ1-6, with TRBD1 identical over 8 bases. J gave up 9 bases and V 2 bases, and 7 bases lay outside the gene matches. The CDR3 covers 15 residues. The germline V gene has CDR1 SGHDT and CDR2 YYEEEE. Here the CDR3 DNA reads TGTGCCAGCAGCTTCAGGGGGCCTGGGAGTTCACCCCTCCACTTT. It specifies CASSFRGPGSSPLHF.

V usage is TRBV11-2 and J usage is TRBJ1-5, with D unclear. CDR3 length: 15 residues. V dropped 1 base and J dropped 0 bases, with 7 bases sitting between them. The germline V gene encodes CDR1 SGHAT and CDR2 FQNNGV. The CDR3 region is CASSLGSFSNQPQHF. CDR3 in DNA: TGTGCCAGCAGCTTAGGTTCCTTTAGCAATCAGCCCCAGCATTTT.

This chain joins TRBV30 and TRBJ2-7; D is possibly TRBD2 (5 bases). Trimming removed 2 bases at V and 7 bases at J, with 12 bases between. The CDR3 runs 12 residues. CDR1 GTSNPN and CDR2 SVGIG come from the germline V gene (reference sequence). This CDR3 is CAWSPPRGEQYF. The CDR3 bases are TGTGCCTGGAGTCCTCCTCGGGGTGAGCAGTACTTC. Full variable domain (missing parts from reference TRBV30 and TRBJ2-7): SQTIHQWPATLVQPVGSPLSLECTVEGTSNPNLYWYRQAAGRGLQLLFYSVGIGQISSEVPQNLSASRPQDRQFILSSKKLLLSDSGFYLCAWSPPRGEQYFGPGTRLTVT.

The V and J genes are TRBV24-1 and TRBJ1-4; 12 bases fit TRBD1. The germline gives CDR1 KGHDR, CDR2 SFDVKD. Losses at the gene ends were 7 bases for V and 10 bases for J; bases not matched to a gene: 9. This CDR3 is built from 15 residues. CDR3 sequence reads: CATSDPGTGGGKLFF. CDR3 nucleotides: TGTGCCACCAGCGACCCCGGGACAGGGGGCGGAAAACTGTTTTTT.

This chain links TRBV5-6 with TRBJ1-2; 8 nucleotides line up with TRBD1. The ends lost 0 bases at V and 4 bases at J; junction bases unmatched: 5. This CDR3 is built from 15 residues. Germline V gene sequence: CDR1 SGHDT, CDR2 YYEEEE. This CDR3 reads CASSLGQGARYGYTF. CDR3 nucleotides: TGTGCCAGCAGCTTGGGGCAGGGGGCGCGCTATGGCTACACCTTC.

This clone appeared once. The chain carries TRBV13 and TRBJ1-1, with 9 bases fitting TRBD1. The CDR3 loop spans 15 amino acids. V was clipped by 4 bases and J by 2 bases; unmatched bases: 5. Germline V lookup: CDR1 PRHDT, CDR2 FYEKMQ (reference sequence). The CDR3: CASSSRTGVNTEAFF. DNA for the CDR3: TGTGCCAGCAGCTCCAGGACAGGGGTAAACACTGAAGCTTTCTTT.

In this sample, this clone turned up once. This chain joins TRBV28 and TRBJ1-1; no firm D call. Germline V lookup: CDR1 MDHEN, CDR2 SYDVKM. Trimming stripped 5 bases from V and 1 base from J, with 11 bases between. The CDR3 spans 14 residues. The CDR3 coding sequence is TGTGCCAGCAGTCCATACTCATCGAACACTGAAGCTTTCTTT. As protein: CASSPYSSNTEAFF.

This chain's CDR3 is CASSQGASSGNTIYF. The CDR3 DNA is TGTGCCAGCAGCCAAGGGGCGAGCTCTGGAAACACCATATATTTT. The chain recombines TRBV3-1 (or the pseudogene TRBV3-2) with TRBJ1-3; D is unresolved. V shed 1 base and J shed 0 bases, with 7 bases lying between them. Germline V gives CDR1 LGHDT, CDR2 YNNKEL (reference sequence). CDR3 size: 15 residues.

Only one count was recorded for this clone. Written as DNA, the CDR3 is TGCGCCAGCAGCTTGGCGGCGGGAGGACGTGAAAAACTGTTTTTT. The encoded protein is CASSLAAGGREKLFF. The genes are TRBV5-1 and TRBJ1-4, with D unclear. The germline V gene has CDR1 SGHRS and CDR2 YFSETQ. The CDR3 extends over 15 amino acids. V was shortened by 0 bases and J by 7 bases, with 13 bases between the two germline ends.